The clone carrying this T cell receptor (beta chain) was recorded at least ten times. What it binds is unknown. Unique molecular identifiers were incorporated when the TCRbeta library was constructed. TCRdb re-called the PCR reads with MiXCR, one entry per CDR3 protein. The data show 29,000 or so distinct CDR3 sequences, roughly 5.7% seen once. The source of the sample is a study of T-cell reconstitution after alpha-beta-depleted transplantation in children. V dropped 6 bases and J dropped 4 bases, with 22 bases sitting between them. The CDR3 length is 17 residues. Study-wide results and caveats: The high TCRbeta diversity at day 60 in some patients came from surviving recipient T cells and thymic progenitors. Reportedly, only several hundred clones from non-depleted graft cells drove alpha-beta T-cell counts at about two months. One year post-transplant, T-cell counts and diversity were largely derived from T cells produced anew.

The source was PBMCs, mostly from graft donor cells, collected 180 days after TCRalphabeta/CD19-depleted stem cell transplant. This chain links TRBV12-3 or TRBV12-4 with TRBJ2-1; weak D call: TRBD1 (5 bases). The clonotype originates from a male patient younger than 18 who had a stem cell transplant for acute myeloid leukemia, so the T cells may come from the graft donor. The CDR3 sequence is CASRWGLLKEAYNEQFF. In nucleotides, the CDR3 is TGTGCCAGCAGATGGGGCCTTCTTAAAGAGGCATACAATGAGCAGTTCTTC.